What follows are 32 T cell receptor beta chains derived from one specimen sequenced in a study of blood T cell repertoires in COVID-19. Clones were read by immunoSEQ multiplex PCR, and TCRdb kept only the in-frame ones, dropping some. In the table there are around 49,000 clones, 65% to 90% of which are singletons. Sequenced: peripheral blood. The receptors were gathered from a woman of 80 years or more with COVID-19, enrolled during active disease.

V and J are TRBV14 and TRBJ2-6; no clear D. Germline CDR1 SGHDN, CDR2 FVKESK. The CDR3 consists of 15 residues. V gave up 4 bases and J gave up 4 bases, with 11 bases separating them. CDR3 sequence: CASSLGSSGANVLTF. Here the CDR3 DNA reads TGTGCCAGCAGCCTCGGTAGTTCCGGGGCCAACGTCCTGACTTTC.

This clone has more than one count but fewer than ten. The chain uses TRBV19 and TRBJ2-1; 9 bases are shared with TRBD2. The CDR3 is 14 amino acids. The V and J ends lost 6 bases and 7 bases, in that order; junction bases with no gene match: 7. Germline CDR1 is LNHDA and CDR2 is SQIVND (reference sequence). DNA for the CDR3: TGTGCCAGTAGCGCGGGAGGGCCGTGGAATGAGCAGTTCTTC. It codes for CASSAGGPWNEQFF.

J is TRBJ1-5 and V is TRBV7-8; D is possibly TRBD1 (6 bases). This CDR3 spans 17 amino acids. CDR1 SGHVS and CDR2 FQNEAQ come from the germline V gene. Trimming pared 1 base from V and 4 bases from J, leaving 17 bases between. The CDR3: CASSLEPAPQGNQPQHF. The CDR3 coding sequence is TGTGCCAGCAGCTTAGAGCCCGCCCCACAGGGTAATCAGCCCCAGCATTTT.

The chain is built from TRBV10-1 and TRBJ2-7; tentatively, D is TRBD2 (5 bases). The CDR3 has 12 amino acids. The V gene lost 6 bases and the J gene lost 4 bases, with 10 bases spanning the gap. Looked up from germline, CDR1 is WNHNN and CDR2 is SYGVQD (reference sequence). The CDR3 nucleotides read TGCGCCAGCAGGGACTCGAGGTACGAGCAGTACTTC. This encodes CASRDSRYEQYF.

This clone has a single count. The rearrangement joins TRBV5-8 to TRBJ1-4; tentatively, D is TRBD1 (5 bases). There are 14 residues in the CDR3. The germline CDR1 and CDR2 sequences are SGHTS and YDEGEE. V was pared by 5 bases and J by 7 bases, with 15 bases between. The CDR3 sequence: CASSLRDFGEKLFF. CDR3 DNA: TGTGCCAGCAGTTTGAGGGACTTCGGTGAAAAACTGTTTTTT. Full variable domain (remainder filled in from reference TRBV5-8 and TRBJ1-4): EAGVTQSPTHLIKTRGQQATLRCSPISGHTSVYWYQQALGLGLQFLLWYDEGEERNRGNFPPRFSGRQFPNYSSELNVNALELEDSALYLCASSLRDFGEKLFFGSGTQLSVL.

This chain joins TRBV5-4 and TRBJ2-7; TRBD1 aligns across 10 bases. With V trimmed by 3 bases and J by 4 bases, 4 bases remained unmatched. This CDR3 contains 14 residues. CDR1 is SGHNT, CDR2 YYREEE, per germline (reference sequence). CDR3 bases: TGTGCCAGCAGCTGGACGGGACAGGGGTACGAGCAGTACTTC. It translates to CASSWTGQGYEQYF.

This rearrangement joins TRBV5-1 to TRBJ2-7, with D perhaps TRBD1 (7 bases). Germline CDR1 reads SGHRS; CDR2 reads YFSETQ. Trimming cost V 5 bases and J 2 bases, with 20 bases left between them. This CDR3 has 16 amino acids. The CDR3 region is CASRQEGTAGPYEQYF. The CDR3 bases are TGCGCCAGCAGACAAGAAGGGACAGCGGGCCCCTACGAGCAGTACTTC.

V is TRBV6-5 and J is TRBJ2-7; 8 nucleotides line up with TRBD1. Germline V lookup: CDR1 MNHEY, CDR2 SVGAGI. V shed 5 bases, J shed 1 base, and the junction held 4 bases outside the gene matches. The CDR3 sequence is 14 residues long. The CDR3 sequence is CASSRQGFSYEQYF. CDR3 DNA: TGTGCCAGCAGTAGACAGGGGTTTTCCTACGAGCAGTACTTC.

The chain's CDR3 is CASSFIRDRETQYF. The CDR3 nucleotides read TGTGCCAGCAGCTTCATCCGGGACAGGGAAACCCAGTACTTC. The chain joins TRBV5-5 to TRBJ2-5, with 9 bases fitting TRBD1. With 2 bases clipped from V and 8 bases from J, the junction kept 7 bases outside the gene matches. This CDR3 has 14 amino acids. Germline-derived CDR1 and CDR2 are SGHKS and YYEKEE (reference sequence).

This clone was counted only a few times. This sequence joins TRBV6-5 and TRBJ2-7, with TRBD2 matching 7 bases. This CDR3 comprises 14 residues. Looked up from germline, CDR1 is MNHEY and CDR2 is SVGAGI. V shed 5 bases and J 4 bases; nucleotides not matched to a gene: 8. CDR3 protein: CASSPRDYRYEQYF. As DNA, the CDR3 is TGTGCCAGCAGTCCAAGGGACTACAGATACGAGCAGTACTTC.

This clone showed up just once. This rearrangement joins TRBV21-1 to TRBJ2-7; TRBD2 is taken as the D call from the table, unchecked against the DNA. TRBV21-1 is recorded as a pseudogene. The CDR3 loop spans 16 amino acids. This CDR3 is CASSKSIVRLSYEQYF. The CDR3 DNA follows: TGTGCCAGCAGCAAATCGATAGTTCGACTCTCCTACGAGCAGTACTTC.

The chain carries TRBV10-3 and TRBJ1-1; the D is unclear. CDR1 ENHRY and CDR2 SYGVKD come from the germline V gene. The CDR3 runs to 16 residues. Trimming removed 0 bases from V and 5 bases from J, with 16 bases in between. CDR3 nucleotides: TGTGCCATCAGTGAGTCTCGTTCCCTATCGGGGACTGAAGCTTTCTTT. It specifies CAISESRSLSGTEAFF.

The chain links TRBV6-5 to TRBJ1-6; TRBD1 agrees at 9 bases. Per germline, CDR1 MNHEY and CDR2 SVGAGI. The CDR3 sequence is 15 residues long. Trimming removed 4 bases from V and 9 bases from J; junction bases left unmatched: 7. CDR3 amino acids: CASSSAGTGISPLHF. The CDR3 DNA reads as TGTGCCAGCAGTTCCGCCGGGACAGGGATTTCACCCCTCCACTTT.

Remarks on this clone: The germline gene is not matched at one end of the junction; a read error may be the cause. The gene calls are TRBV7-7 and TRBJ2-2; 12 bases map to TRBD2. Germline CDR1 SSHAT, CDR2 FNYEAQ (reference sequence). This CDR3 has 16 residues. Here the CDR3 reads CASSLGLAGNTGELFF. The CDR3 region has the DNA TGTGCTAGCAGCTTAGGACTAGCGGGAAACACCGGGGAGCTGTTTTTT.

The genes are TRBV4-1 and TRBJ1-2; 8 bases match TRBD1. Germline-derived CDR1 and CDR2 are MGHRA and YSYEKL. After removal of 5 bases from V and 9 bases from J, the junction contained 11 bases not matched to a gene. The CDR3 consists of 14 residues. This chain's CDR3 is CASSYPGQAFRYTF. The CDR3 region has the DNA TGCGCCAGCAGCTACCCGGGACAGGCCTTTCGCTACACCTTC.

This sequence joins TRBV7-8 and TRBJ2-7; 7 nucleotides match TRBD2. The trim removed 2 bases at V and 1 base at J, leaving 5 bases unmatched. The CDR3 loop spans 15 amino acids. The germline gives CDR1 SGHVS, CDR2 FQNEAQ. The CDR3 is CASSLSAGVSYEQYF. The CDR3 DNA sequence: TGTGCCAGCAGCTTAAGCGCGGGAGTTTCCTACGAGCAGTACTTC.

The rearrangement uses TRBV7-9 and TRBJ2-5, with D hard to call. The CDR3 consists of 15 residues. Germline CDR1 and CDR2: SEHNR and FQNEAQ (reference sequence). V was trimmed by 5 bases and J by 1 base, leaving 14 bases between them. This chain's CDR3 is CASSPDSMPQETQYF. The CDR3, as DNA: TGTGCCAGCAGCCCCGACTCGATGCCCCAAGAGACCCAGTACTTC.

The chain recombines TRBV20-1 with TRBJ1-2, with D tentatively TRBD1 (5 bases). Trimming removed 3 bases at V and 4 bases at J, with 15 bases between. The V gene's germline CDR1 is DFQATT and CDR2 SNEGSKA (reference sequence). The CDR3 spans 14 residues. CDR3 protein: CSASGRGGFYGYTF. The CDR3 DNA sequence: TGCAGTGCTAGTGGTAGGGGAGGTTTCTATGGCTACACCTTC.

The genes are TRBV11-3 and TRBJ1-3; D is perhaps TRBD1 (5 bases). The CDR3 is 13 residues long. V was pared by 6 bases and J by 0 bases, with 6 bases between. In germline, CDR1 is SGHNT, CDR2 YENEEA. DNA of the CDR3: TGTGCCAGCAGTGACAGCTCTGGAAACACCATATATTTT. This codes for CASSDSSGNTIYF.

The V and J genes are TRBV7-8 and TRBJ2-3; TRBD1 matches at 9 bases. CDR3 length equals 18 residues. From germline, CDR1 is SGHVS and CDR2 FQNEAQ. J lost 1 base, V lost 4 bases, and 12 bases had no gene match. As DNA, the CDR3 is TGTGCCAGCAGCTCCGGGGACAGGGCGGTTCGGGGCACAGATACGCAGTATTTT. Protein sequence: CASSSGDRAVRGTDTQYF.

The chain has TRBV5-1 and TRBJ2-7; 9 bases fit TRBD2. V lost 0 bases, J lost 3 bases, and 4 bases stayed unmatched. The germline gives CDR1 SGHRS, CDR2 YFSETQ. CDR3 size: 15 residues. CDR3 amino acids: CASSLAPSGNYEQYF. As DNA, the CDR3 is TGCGCCAGCAGCTTGGCCCCTAGCGGGAACTACGAGCAGTACTTC. The complete variable domain, with remaining parts taken from reference TRBV5-1 and TRBJ2-7, reads KAGVTQTPRYLIKTRGQQVTLSCSPISGHRSVSWYQQTPGQGLQFLFEYFSETQRNKGNFPGRFSGRQFSNSRSEMNVSTLELGDSALYLCASSLAPSGNYEQYFGPGTRLTVT.

This chain connects TRBV6-2 or TRBV6-3 to TRBJ2-5; 7 bases line up with TRBD2. CDR3 length: 15 amino acids. Germline-derived CDR1 and CDR2 are MNHEY and SVGEGT. V was clipped by 2 bases and J by 5 bases; unmatched bases: 8. CDR3 region: CASSYTGGGWETQYF. As DNA, the CDR3 is TGTGCCAGCAGTTACACGGGAGGCGGCTGGGAGACCCAGTACTTC.

The V gene is TRBV19, the J gene TRBJ1-3, with TRBD1 as a possible D gene (5 bases). CDR1 LNHDA and CDR2 SQIVND come from the germline V gene (reference sequence). The CDR3 length is 16 residues. V was trimmed by 1 base and J by 0 bases, leaving 10 bases between them. The CDR3, as DNA: TGTGCCAGTAGTATAGTCGCGGGGCTCTCTGGAAACACCATATATTTT. Amino acid sequence: CASSIVAGLSGNTIYF. Based on the CDR3 plus reference TRBV19 and TRBJ1-3, the full variable domain is DGGITQSPKYLFRKEGQNVTLSCEQNLNHDAMYWYRQDPGQGLRLIYYSQIVNDFQKGDIAEGYSVSREKKESFPLTVTSAQKNPTAFYLCASSIVAGLSGNTIYFGEGSWLTVV.

The rearrangement joins TRBV9 to TRBJ1-3, with 8 positions matching TRBD1. V lost 4 bases, J lost 2 bases, and 11 bases stayed unmatched. Germline values: CDR1 SGDLS, CDR2 YYNGEE. CDR3 length equals 17 residues. The CDR3 region is CASSPRTGRSAGNTIYF. DNA of the CDR3: TGTGCCAGCAGCCCCCGGACAGGGCGGAGCGCTGGAAACACCATATATTTT.

The chain couples TRBV25-1 to TRBJ1-4, with TRBD1 matching 8 bases. Germline trimming cut 2 bases from V and 8 bases from J; bases unmatched to any gene: 7. The V gene's germline CDR1 is MGHDK and CDR2 SYGVNS. This CDR3 contains 15 residues. The CDR3 protein is CASSERQGWDEKLFF. In DNA form, the CDR3 reads TGTGCCAGCAGTGAAAGACAGGGGTGGGACGAAAAACTGTTTTTT.

This CDR3 is CASTVRGISTDTQYF. As DNA, the CDR3 is TGTGCCAGTACGGTCCGGGGGATTAGCACAGATACGCAGTATTTT. The rearrangement uses TRBV19 and TRBJ2-3; D is possibly TRBD2 (6 bases). The CDR3 spans 15 residues. Germline V gene data show CDR1 as LNHDA and CDR2 as SQIVND (reference sequence). V was pared by 7 bases and J by 0 bases, with 14 bases between.

The rearrangement links TRBV11-2 to TRBJ2-3, with D possibly being TRBD2 (5 bases). This CDR3 is built from 11 residues. Trimming took off 11 bases at V and 6 bases at J, with 12 bases between the two ends. CDR1 and CDR2 from the germline V gene are SGHAT and FQNNGV. This chain's CDR3 is CAVLGIDTQYF. The CDR3 DNA sequence: TGTGCCGTACTAGGAATTGATACGCAGTATTTT.

The chain links TRBV5-6 to TRBJ1-4; TRBD1 aligns across 9 bases. CDR3 length: 15 residues. Losses at the gene ends were 4 bases for V and 8 bases for J; bases not matched to a gene: 9. From germline, CDR1 is SGHDT and CDR2 YYEEEE. This chain's CDR3 is CASSLSGTGKEKLFF. The CDR3 DNA reads as TGTGCCAGCAGCCTTTCCGGGACAGGGAAAGAAAAACTGTTTTTT.

This sequence joins TRBV29-1 and TRBJ2-1, with a tentative D call TRBD2 (5 bases). This CDR3 has 12 residues. Trimming took off 4 bases at V and 9 bases at J, with 13 bases between the two ends. From germline, CDR1 is SQVTM and CDR2 ANQGSEA. The CDR3 DNA follows: TGCAGCGTTGTATTAACCGGGGTTGAGCAGTTCTTC. It is translated as CSVVLTGVEQFF.

The chain carries TRBV27 and TRBJ2-1; tentative D call: TRBD2 (5 bases). The germline V gene encodes CDR1 MNHEY and CDR2 SMNVEV (reference sequence). This CDR3 region has 16 residues. V shed 5 bases and J shed 6 bases, with 20 bases lying between them. The CDR3 sequence is CASSATVLVATNEQFF. The DNA for the CDR3 is TGTGCCAGCAGTGCAACAGTCTTGGTAGCGACCAATGAGCAGTTCTTC.

This clone was found once. This chain joins TRBV5-6 and TRBJ2-5, with D possibly matching TRBD1 (5 bases). This CDR3 is built from 14 residues. Trimming pared 1 base from V and 5 bases from J, leaving 12 bases between. Germline CDR1 SGHDT, CDR2 YYEEEE. CDR3 nucleotides: TGTGCCAGCAGCTTGTACTCAGGGCGGGAGACCCAGTACTTC. Protein product: CASSLYSGRETQYF.

J is TRBJ2-3 and V is TRBV6-1; 7 nucleotides align to TRBD1. J lost 9 bases, V lost 0 bases, and 6 bases had no gene match. There are 14 residues in the CDR3. Germline V gives CDR1 MNHNS, CDR2 SASEGT. The CDR3 coding sequence is TGTGCCAGCAGTGAAGCCGCTAGGACAGGAACGCAGTATTTT. It translates to CASSEAARTGTQYF.